The 9 T cell receptor beta chains presented below share a single source sample, sequenced in a study of identifying expanded T cells in peripheral blood. Libraries were prepared by immunoSEQ multiplex PCR; TCRdb keeps only in-frame clonotypes and omits some of them. The table includes some 90,000 clones, 70% to 90% detected once. The sequenced sample consisted of blood. The receptors stem from a person between 18 and 75 years old in good health.

The chain joins TRBV11-3 to TRBJ2-1; TRBD1 aligns across 7 bases. CDR1 and CDR2 from the germline V gene are SGHNT and YENEEA. With 5 bases clipped from V and 0 bases from J, the junction kept 7 bases outside the gene matches. There are 16 residues in the CDR3. CDR3 residues: CASSLGSGGSYNEQFF. DNA of the CDR3: TGTGCCAGCAGCCTCGGTTCAGGGGGCTCCTACAATGAGCAGTTCTTC.

The rearrangement joins TRBV4-3 to TRBJ2-5, with TRBD1 as a possible D gene (6 bases). CDR3 length equals 17 residues. Germline CDR1 LGHNA, CDR2 YSLEER. The germline V and J ends were trimmed by 3 bases and 2 bases, with 19 bases remaining between them. CDR3 DNA: TGCGCCAGCAGCCAGATGTATCGCCGGGACACTCAAGAGACCCAGTACTTC. It yields the protein CASSQMYRRDTQETQYF.

The chain couples TRBV7-2 to TRBJ2-3, with 8 bases lining up with TRBD2. J gave up 4 bases and V 4 bases, and 10 bases lay outside the gene matches. Germline V gives CDR1 SGHTA, CDR2 FQGNSA. This CDR3 region has 16 residues. The CDR3 region has the DNA TGTGCCAGCAGCTCAGGGTGGTACGGGGGGGCAGATACGCAGTATTTT. Translated: CASSSGWYGGADTQYF.

The DNA for the CDR3 is TGTGCCAGCAGTGAAGGAGGGATCATCTACGAGCAGTACTTC. This gives the protein CASSEGGIIYEQYF. V and J are TRBV6-1 and TRBJ2-7; tentatively, D is TRBD2 (5 bases). Germline V gene lookup returns CDR1 MNHNS and CDR2 SASEGT. Trimming left V 1 base short and J 3 bases short, with 10 bases between. CDR3 length: 14 amino acids.

V and J are TRBV30 and TRBJ2-1, with TRBD1 as a possible D gene (6 bases). There are 13 residues in the CDR3. CDR1 and CDR2 (germline): GTSNPN, SVGIG (reference sequence). Trimming removed 2 bases at V and 4 bases at J, with 9 bases between. CDR3 coding DNA: TGTGCCTGGAGTCACGACAGGTACAATGAGCAGTTCTTC. Translating it yields CAWSHDRYNEQFF. The entire variable domain, with the rest obtained from reference TRBV30 and TRBJ2-1, is as follows: SQTIHQWPATLVQPVGSPLSLECTVEGTSNPNLYWYRQAAGRGLQLLFYSVGIGQISSEVPQNLSASRPQDRQFILSSKKLLLSDSGFYLCAWSHDRYNEQFFGPGTRLTVL.

The chain employs TRBV7-3 and TRBJ1-2; D is unclear. Trimming shortened V by 2 bases and J by 8 bases, and 12 bases separated the two germline ends. The CDR3 sequence is 13 residues long. Germline assignment: CDR1 SGHTA and CDR2 FQGTGA. The CDR3: CASSLGVSFGYTF. The CDR3 coding sequence is TGTGCCAGCAGCTTAGGGGTTTCATTCGGCTACACCTTC.

The chain recombines TRBV7-2 with TRBJ2-3; 11 nucleotides line up with TRBD2. The CDR3 runs to 19 residues. V lost 5 bases and J lost 2; bases outside the gene matches: 15. The germline gives CDR1 SGHTA, CDR2 FQGNSA. CDR3 in DNA: TGTGCCAGCAGCCGGGGCGGTGTAGCGGGGGGGCCGTACACAGATACGCAGTATTTT. Protein sequence: CASSRGGVAGGPYTDTQYF.

The chain recombines TRBV5-4 with TRBJ1-6; 7 nucleotides agree with TRBD1. The CDR3 totals 16 residues. CDR1 and CDR2 from the germline V gene are SGHNT and YYREEE (reference sequence). With 2 bases clipped from V and 3 bases from J, the junction kept 5 bases outside the gene matches. The CDR3 region is CASSLGWDSYNSPLHF. CDR3 nucleotide sequence: TGTGCCAGCAGCTTAGGCTGGGACAGCTATAATTCACCCCTCCACTTT.

In this sample, this clone turned up a few times. The rearrangement links TRBV2 to TRBJ2-2; no clear D gene. The CDR3 sequence is 14 residues long. The V end was cut by 3 bases, the J end by 8 bases, with 13 bases between. The V gene's germline CDR1 is SNHLY and CDR2 FYNNEI. CDR3 amino acids: CASSELPLQGELFF. Here the CDR3 DNA reads TGTGCCAGCAGTGAGCTTCCGTTACAGGGGGAGCTGTTTTTT.